One T cell receptor beta chain is described in this entry. During active infection, Seattle patients enrolled and were then monitored through disease. These data are taken from a study of blood T cell repertoires in COVID-19. Profiling relied on immunoSEQ multiplex PCR, and the TCRdb table lists in-frame clones only, not all of them. This repertoire shows fewer than 350,000 clones, 86% found once; its top ten account for about an eighth. The germline gives CDR1 KGHSH, CDR2 LQKENI. This CDR3 has 14 amino acids. Trimming removed 0 bases at V and 6 bases at J, with 12 bases between. The genes are TRBV18 and TRBJ2-7, with D maybe TRBD1 (5 bases). This TCR came from a woman aged 30 to 39 with COVID-19, enrolled during active disease. Sample: peripheral blood. The CDR3 region has the DNA TGTGCCAGCTCACCACCAGTCCCAGGGCCCGAGCAGTACTTC. Residues: CASSPPVPGPEQYF.